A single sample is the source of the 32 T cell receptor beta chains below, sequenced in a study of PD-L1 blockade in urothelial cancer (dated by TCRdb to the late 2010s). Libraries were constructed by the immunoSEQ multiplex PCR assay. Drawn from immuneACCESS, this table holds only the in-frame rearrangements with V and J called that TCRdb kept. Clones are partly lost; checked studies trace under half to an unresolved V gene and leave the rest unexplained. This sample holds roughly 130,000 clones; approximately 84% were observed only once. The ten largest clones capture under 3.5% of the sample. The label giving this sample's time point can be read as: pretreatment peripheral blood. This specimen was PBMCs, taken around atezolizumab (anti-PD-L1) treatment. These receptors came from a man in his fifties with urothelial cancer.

CDR3 in DNA: TGTGCCATCAGTGCCGGACTAAATGTAGACGGGACCCAGTACTTC. Translating gives CAISAGLNVDGTQYF. J is TRBJ2-5 and V is TRBV10-3, with D possibly TRBD2 on 6 matching bases. This CDR3 region has 15 residues. CDR1 is ENHRY and CDR2 is SYGVKD in the germline V gene. V was clipped by 4 bases and J by 7 bases, with 19 bases between them.

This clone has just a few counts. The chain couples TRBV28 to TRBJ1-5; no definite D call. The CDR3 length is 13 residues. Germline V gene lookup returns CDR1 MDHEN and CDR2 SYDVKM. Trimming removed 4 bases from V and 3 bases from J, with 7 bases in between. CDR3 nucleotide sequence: TGTGCCAGCAGTTCCGAGAACAATCAGCCCCAGCATTTT. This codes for CASSSENNQPQHF.

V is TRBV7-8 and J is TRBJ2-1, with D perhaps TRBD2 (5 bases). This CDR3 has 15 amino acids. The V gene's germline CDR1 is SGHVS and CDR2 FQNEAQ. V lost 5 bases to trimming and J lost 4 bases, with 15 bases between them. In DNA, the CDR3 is TGTGCCAGCAGCCCGACGGGGTGGGAGTACAATGAGCAGTTCTTC. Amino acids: CASSPTGWEYNEQFF.

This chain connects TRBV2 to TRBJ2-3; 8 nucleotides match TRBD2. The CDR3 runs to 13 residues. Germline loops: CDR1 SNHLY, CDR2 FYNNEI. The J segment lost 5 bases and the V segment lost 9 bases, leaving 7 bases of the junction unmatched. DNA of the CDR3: TGTGCCAGGGAGCGGGAGATGAGAGATACGCAGTATTTT. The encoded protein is CAREREMRDTQYF.

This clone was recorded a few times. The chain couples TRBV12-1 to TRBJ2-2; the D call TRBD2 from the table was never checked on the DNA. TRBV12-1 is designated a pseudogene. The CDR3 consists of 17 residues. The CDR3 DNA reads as TGTGCCAGCAGCTCCCCTTGGGGGGGTTCGAACACCGGGGAGCTGTTTTTT. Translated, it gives CASSSPWGGSNTGELFF.

The CDR3 DNA follows: TGTGCCAGAAGAGGGAGGTCCGGGGAGCTGTTTTTT. This sequence encodes CARRGRSGELFF. The chain recombines TRBV5-3 with TRBJ2-2; a possible D gene is TRBD2 (6 bases). TRBV5-3 is treated as an ORF (open reading frame) with a function not yet certain. CDR3 size: 12 residues. Trimming cost V 5 bases and J 6 bases, with 8 bases left between them.

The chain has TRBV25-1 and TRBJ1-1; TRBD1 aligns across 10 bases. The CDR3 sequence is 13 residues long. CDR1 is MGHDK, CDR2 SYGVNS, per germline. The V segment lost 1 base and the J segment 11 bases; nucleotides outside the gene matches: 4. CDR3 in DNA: TGTGCCAGCAGTGAATGGGACAGGGGCGTCGCTTTCTTT. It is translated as CASSEWDRGVAFF.

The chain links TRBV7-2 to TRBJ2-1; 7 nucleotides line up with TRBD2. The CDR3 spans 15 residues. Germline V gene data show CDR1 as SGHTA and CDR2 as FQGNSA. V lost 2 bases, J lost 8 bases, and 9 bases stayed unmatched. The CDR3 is CASSLRTSSGHEQFF. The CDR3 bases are TGTGCCAGCAGCTTACGGACTAGTTCGGGCCATGAGCAGTTCTTC.

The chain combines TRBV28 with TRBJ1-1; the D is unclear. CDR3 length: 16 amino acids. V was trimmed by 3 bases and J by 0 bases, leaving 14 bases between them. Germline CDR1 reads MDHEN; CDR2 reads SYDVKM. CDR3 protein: CASSFLRSQMNTEAFF. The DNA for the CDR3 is TGTGCCAGCAGTTTTTTACGGAGCCAAATGAACACTGAAGCTTTCTTT.

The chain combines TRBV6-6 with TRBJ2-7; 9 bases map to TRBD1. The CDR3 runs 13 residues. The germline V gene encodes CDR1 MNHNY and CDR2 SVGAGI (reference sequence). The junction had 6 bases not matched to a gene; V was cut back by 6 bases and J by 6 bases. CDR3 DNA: TGTGCCAGCAGCCAACAGGGGGCGATCGAGCAGTACTTC. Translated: CASSQQGAIEQYF.

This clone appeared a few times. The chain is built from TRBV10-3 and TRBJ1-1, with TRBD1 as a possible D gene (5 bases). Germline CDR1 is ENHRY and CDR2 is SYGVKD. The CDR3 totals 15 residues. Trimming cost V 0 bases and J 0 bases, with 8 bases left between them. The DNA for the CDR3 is TGTGCCATCAGTGAGTCACAGGACCTGAACACTGAAGCTTTCTTT. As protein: CAISESQDLNTEAFF.

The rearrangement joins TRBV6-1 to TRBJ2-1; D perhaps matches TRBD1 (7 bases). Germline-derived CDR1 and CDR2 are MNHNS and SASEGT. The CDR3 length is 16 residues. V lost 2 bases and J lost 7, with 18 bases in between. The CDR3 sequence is CASSERGRGVPNEQFF. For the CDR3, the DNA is TGTGCCAGCAGTGAAAGAGGCAGGGGGGTCCCGAATGAGCAGTTCTTC.

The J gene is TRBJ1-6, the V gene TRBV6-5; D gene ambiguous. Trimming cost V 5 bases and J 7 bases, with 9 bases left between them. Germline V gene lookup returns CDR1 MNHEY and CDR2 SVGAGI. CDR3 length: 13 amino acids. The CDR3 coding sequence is TGTGCCAGCAGTCCCGCGGGGAATTCACCCCTCCACTTT. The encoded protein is CASSPAGNSPLHF.

CDR3 coding DNA: TGTGCCAGCAGTCTGACAGGGGATTCCTATGGCTACACCTTC. Translated: CASSLTGDSYGYTF. This chain joins TRBV2 and TRBJ1-2; TRBD1 agrees at 8 bases. After removal of 5 bases from V and 4 bases from J, the junction contained 6 bases not matched to a gene. There are 14 residues in the CDR3. CDR1 and CDR2 from the germline V gene are SNHLY and FYNNEI.

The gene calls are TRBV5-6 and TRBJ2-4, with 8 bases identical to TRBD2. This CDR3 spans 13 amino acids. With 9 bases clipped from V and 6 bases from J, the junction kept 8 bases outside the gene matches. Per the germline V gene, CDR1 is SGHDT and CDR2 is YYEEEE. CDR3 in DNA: TGTGCCACCATGTCGAGCGGGAGAAACATTCAGTACTTC. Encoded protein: CATMSSGRNIQYF.

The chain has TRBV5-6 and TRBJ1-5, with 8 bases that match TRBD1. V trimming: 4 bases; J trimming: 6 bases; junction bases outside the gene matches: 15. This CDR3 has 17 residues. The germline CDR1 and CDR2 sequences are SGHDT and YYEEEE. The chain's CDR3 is CASSLSSGQVLSQPQHF. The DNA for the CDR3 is TGTGCCAGCAGCCTTTCCTCGGGACAGGTTTTGAGTCAGCCCCAGCATTTT.

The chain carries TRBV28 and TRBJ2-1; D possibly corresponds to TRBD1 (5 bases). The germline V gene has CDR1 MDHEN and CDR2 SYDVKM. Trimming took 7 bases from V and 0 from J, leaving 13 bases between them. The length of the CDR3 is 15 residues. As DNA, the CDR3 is TGTGCCAGCAATCCACCCACAGGCTCCTACAATGAGCAGTTCTTC. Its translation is CASNPPTGSYNEQFF.

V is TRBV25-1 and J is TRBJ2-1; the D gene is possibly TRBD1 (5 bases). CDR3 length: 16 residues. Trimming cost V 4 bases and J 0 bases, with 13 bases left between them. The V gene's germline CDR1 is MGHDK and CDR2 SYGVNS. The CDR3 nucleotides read TGTGCCAGCAGTGCTCTTATTCAGGGCTCCTACAATGAGCAGTTCTTC. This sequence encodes CASSALIQGSYNEQFF.

DNA of the CDR3: TGTGCCAGCAGCCAAAGTAAGCCTGAGCAGTTCTTC. Translated: CASSQSKPEQFF. The chain carries TRBV4-2 and TRBJ2-1; D gene ambiguous. The CDR3 spans 12 residues. The germline gives CDR1 LGHNA, CDR2 YNFKEQ. Trimming took 2 bases from V and 9 from J, leaving 8 bases between them.

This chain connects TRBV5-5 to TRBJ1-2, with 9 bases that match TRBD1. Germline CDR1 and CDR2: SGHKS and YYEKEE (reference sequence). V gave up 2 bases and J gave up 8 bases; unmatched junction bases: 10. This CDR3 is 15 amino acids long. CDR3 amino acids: CASSFLGGTGQGYTF. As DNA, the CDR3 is TGTGCCAGCAGCTTTCTGGGTGGGACAGGGCAAGGCTACACCTTC.

The CDR3: CASSRGTGGHDSPLHF. The CDR3 DNA is TGTGCCAGCAGCCGAGGAACAGGGGGCCACGATTCACCCCTCCACTTT. The genes are TRBV7-9 and TRBJ1-6; 9 positions agree with TRBD1. The CDR3 is 16 residues long. V lost 5 bases and J lost 8; bases outside the gene matches: 10. Per the germline V gene, CDR1 is SEHNR and CDR2 is FQNEAQ (reference sequence).

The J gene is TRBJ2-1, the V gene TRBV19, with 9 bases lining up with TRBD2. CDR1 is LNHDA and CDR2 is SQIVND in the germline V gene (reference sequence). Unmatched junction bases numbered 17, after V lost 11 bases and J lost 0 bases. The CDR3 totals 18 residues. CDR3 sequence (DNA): TGTGCCGGAAGGGACAGCCTCATTAGCGGGAGCTCCTACAATGAGCAGTTCTTC. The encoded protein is CAGRDSLISGSSYNEQFF.

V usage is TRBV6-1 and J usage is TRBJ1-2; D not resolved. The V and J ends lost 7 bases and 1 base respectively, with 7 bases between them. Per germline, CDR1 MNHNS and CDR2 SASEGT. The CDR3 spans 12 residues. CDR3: CASNPRNYGYTF. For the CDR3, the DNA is TGTGCCAGCAATCCGCGTAACTATGGCTACACCTTC.

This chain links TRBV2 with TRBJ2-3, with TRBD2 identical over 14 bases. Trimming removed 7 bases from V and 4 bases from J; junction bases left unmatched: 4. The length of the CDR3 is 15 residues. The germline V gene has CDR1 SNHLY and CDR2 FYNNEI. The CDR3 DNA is TGTGCCAGCAAAAAGGGACTAGCGGGGGCAGATACGCAGTATTTT. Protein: CASKKGLAGADTQYF.

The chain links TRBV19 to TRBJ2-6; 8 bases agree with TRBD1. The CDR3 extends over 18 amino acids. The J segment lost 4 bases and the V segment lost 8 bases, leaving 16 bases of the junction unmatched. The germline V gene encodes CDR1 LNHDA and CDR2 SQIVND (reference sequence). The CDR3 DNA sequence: TGTGCCAGTTCCCCCTCCGGGACAGGAGGACTCGGGGCCAACGTCCTGACTTTC. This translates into CASSPSGTGGLGANVLTF.

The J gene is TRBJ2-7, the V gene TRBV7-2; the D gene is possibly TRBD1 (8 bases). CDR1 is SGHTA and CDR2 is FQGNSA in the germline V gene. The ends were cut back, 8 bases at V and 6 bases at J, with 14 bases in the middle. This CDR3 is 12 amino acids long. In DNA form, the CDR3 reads TGTGCCAGCGGACAGGGAGGGGTCGAGCAGTACTTC. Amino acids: CASGQGGVEQYF.

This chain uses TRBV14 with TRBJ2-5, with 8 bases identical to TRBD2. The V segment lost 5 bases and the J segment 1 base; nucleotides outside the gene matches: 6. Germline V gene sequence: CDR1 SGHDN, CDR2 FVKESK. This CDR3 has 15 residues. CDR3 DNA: TGTGCCAGCAGCTACCTAGCGGGTCTCCAAGAGACCCAGTACTTC. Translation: CASSYLAGLQETQYF.

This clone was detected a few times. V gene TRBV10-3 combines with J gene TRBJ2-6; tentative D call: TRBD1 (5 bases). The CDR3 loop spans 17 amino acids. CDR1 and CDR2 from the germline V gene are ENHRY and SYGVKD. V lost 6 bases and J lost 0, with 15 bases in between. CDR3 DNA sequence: TGTGCCATCAGGGGGTCACAGGCGCTCTCTGGGGCCAACGTCCTGACTTTC. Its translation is CAIRGSQALSGANVLTF.

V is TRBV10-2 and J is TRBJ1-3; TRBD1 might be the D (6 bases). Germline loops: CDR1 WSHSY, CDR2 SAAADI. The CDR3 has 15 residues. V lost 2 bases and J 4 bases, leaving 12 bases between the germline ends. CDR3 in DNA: TGCGCCAGCAGTGAGCTACAGGGTTCAGGAAACACCATATATTTT. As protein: CASSELQGSGNTIYF.

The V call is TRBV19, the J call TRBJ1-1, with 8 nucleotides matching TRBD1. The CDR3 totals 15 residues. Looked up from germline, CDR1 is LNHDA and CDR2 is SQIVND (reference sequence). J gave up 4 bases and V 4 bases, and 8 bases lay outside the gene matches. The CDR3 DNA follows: TGTGCCAGTAGTAGAACCGGGACAGGTTCCACTGAAGCTTTCTTT. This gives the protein CASSRTGTGSTEAFF. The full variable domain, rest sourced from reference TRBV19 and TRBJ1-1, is DGGITQSPKYLFRKEGQNVTLSCEQNLNHDAMYWYRQDPGQGLRLIYYSQIVNDFQKGDIAEGYSVSREKKESFPLTVTSAQKNPTAFYLCASSRTGTGSTEAFFGQGTRLTVV.

CDR3 amino acids: CASSRRGAITEAFF. As DNA, the CDR3 is TGTGCCAGCAGCCGACGGGGGGCTATCACTGAAGCTTTCTTT. The chain couples TRBV28 to TRBJ1-1; D may be TRBD1 (6 bases). Germline V CDR1 and CDR2: MDHEN, SYDVKM. This CDR3 has 14 amino acids. V was pared by 6 bases and J by 4 bases, with 15 bases between.

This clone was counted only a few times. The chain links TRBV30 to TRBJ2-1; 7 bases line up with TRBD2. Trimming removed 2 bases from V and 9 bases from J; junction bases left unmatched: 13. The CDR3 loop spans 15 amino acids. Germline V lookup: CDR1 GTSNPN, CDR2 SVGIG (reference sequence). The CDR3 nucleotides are TGTGCCTGGAGTTTAATGGGCGGGAGAGGTGGTGAGCAGTTCTTC. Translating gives CAWSLMGGRGGEQFF.